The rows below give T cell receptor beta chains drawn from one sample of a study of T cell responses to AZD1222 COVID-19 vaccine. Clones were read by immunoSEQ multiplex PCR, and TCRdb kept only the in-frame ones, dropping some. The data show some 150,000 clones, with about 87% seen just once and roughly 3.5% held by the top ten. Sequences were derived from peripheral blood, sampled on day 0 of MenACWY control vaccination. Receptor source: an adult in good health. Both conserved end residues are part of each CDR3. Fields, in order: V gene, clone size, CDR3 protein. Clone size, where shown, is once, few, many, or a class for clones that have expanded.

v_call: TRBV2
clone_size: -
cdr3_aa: CASSVLRPGNQPQHF

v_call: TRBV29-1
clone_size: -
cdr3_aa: CSASGGLANTGELFF

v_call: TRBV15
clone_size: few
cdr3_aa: CATRGVGRFSPLHF

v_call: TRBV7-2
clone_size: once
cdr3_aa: CASSLESTGRHEQYF

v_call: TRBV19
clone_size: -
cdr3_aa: CASSIRVGTEGADTQYF

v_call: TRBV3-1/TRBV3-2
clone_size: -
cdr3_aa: CASSQAGGSEKLFF

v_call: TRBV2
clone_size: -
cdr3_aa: CAASSGNSGSGETQYF

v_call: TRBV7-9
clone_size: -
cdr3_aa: CASSLMGLRTDTQYF

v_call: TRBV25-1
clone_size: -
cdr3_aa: CASSESGASRHEQYF

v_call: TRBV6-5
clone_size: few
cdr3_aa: CASSSQTGDNSPLHF

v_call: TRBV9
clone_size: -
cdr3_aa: CASSPAGGAGDNSPLHF

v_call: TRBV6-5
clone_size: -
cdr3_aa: CASSVLAAHEQYF

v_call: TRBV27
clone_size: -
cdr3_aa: CASSLSARSPLHF

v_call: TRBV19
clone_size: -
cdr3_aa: CASSDRGYEQYF

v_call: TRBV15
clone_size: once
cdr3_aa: CATSRGGSNEKLFF

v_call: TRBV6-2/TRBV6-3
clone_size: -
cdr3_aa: CASSYQQGGVAEAFF

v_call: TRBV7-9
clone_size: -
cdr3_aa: CASSFVLGVDEQFF

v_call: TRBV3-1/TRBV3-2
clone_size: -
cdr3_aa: CASSRDANSPLHF

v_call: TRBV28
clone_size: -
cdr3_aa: CASRGTSRVTYEQYF

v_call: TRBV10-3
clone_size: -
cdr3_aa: CAISGTSGNPYEQYF

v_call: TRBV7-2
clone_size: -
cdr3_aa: CASSFSGPGEGGYTF

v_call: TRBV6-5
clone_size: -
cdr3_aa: CASSYSLTGNTGELFF

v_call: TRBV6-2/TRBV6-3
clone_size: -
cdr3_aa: CASSYTLNYGYTF

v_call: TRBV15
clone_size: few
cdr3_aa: CATASFSHQGGYTF

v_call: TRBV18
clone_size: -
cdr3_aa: CASSPPGGRYEQYF

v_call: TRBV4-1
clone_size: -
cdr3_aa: CASRGILRNTEAFF

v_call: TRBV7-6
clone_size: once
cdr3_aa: CASSLEVRGSSDTQYF

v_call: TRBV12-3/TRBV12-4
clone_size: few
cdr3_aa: CASIHYNTGELFF

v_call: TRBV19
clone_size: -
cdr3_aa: CASSSVRSAGYTF

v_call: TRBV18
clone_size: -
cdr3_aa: CASSSFRGGSGANVLTF

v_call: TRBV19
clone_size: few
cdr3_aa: CASSPWTSGRAGAWEQYF

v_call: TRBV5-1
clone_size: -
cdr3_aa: CASSLMGLAGGQFSSPYF

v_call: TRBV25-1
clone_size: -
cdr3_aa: CASSELRGLSSTDTQYF

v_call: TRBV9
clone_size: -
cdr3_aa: CASSVEGELNTEAFF

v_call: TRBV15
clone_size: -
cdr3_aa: CATSGTRPTNYGYTF

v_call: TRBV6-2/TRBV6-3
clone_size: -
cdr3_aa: CASSYSGGRVAKNIQYF

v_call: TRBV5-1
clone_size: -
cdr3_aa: CASSFARGAQDTQYF

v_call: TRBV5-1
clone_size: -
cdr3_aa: CASSQSSGRARDTQYF

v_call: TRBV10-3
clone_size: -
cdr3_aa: CAISESAGKRNGYTF

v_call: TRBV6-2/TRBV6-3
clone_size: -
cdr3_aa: CASSYSTAGGLYGYTF

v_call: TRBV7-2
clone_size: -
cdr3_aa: CASSQREGRGGYGYTF

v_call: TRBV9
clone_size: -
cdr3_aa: CASSPTRLAGETQYF

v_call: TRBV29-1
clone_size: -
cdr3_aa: CSEYRDSNTEAFF

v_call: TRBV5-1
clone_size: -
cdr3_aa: CASSLVREGRYEQYF

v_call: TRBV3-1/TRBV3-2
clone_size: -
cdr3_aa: CASSAWGESQHF

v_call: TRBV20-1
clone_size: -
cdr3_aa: CSARVINEQYF

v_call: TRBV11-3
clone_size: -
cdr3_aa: CASSRDSNTEAFF

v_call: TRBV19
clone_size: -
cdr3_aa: CASRTQLWGNEQFF

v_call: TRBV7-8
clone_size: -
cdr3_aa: CASSLEYRGSHYNEQFF

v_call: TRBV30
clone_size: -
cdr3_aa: CAWSGFLNYGYTF

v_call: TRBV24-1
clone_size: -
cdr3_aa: CATQGLTDTQYF

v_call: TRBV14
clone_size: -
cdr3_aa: CASSPITGWNTGELFF

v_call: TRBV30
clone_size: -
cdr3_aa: CAWSVPGYSNQPQHF

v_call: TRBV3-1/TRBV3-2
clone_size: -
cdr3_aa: CASKDRERTGELFF

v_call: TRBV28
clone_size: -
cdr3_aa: CASHEMDRGNSPLHF

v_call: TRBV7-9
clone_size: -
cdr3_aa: CASSSLGALSYGYTF

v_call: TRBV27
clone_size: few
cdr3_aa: CASKQGNNSPLHF

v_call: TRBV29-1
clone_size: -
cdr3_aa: CSVEKGLGTEAFF

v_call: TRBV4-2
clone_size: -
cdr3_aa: CASSQGPGTEKLFF

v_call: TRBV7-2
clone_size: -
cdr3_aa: CASSPSGVPVDTQYF